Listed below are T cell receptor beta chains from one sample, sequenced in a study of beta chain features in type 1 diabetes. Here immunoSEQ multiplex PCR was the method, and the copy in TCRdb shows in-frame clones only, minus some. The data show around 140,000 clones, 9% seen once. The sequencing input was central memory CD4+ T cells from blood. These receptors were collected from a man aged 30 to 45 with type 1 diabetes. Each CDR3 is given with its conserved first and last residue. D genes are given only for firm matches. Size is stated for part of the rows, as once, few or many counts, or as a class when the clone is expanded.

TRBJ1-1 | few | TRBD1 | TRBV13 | CASSRSGTGGTEAFF | TGTGCCAGCAGCCGATCCGGGACAGGCGGTACTGAAGCTTTCTTT
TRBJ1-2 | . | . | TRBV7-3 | CASSSLKIPSYGYTF | TGTGCCAGCAGCTCCCTTAAGATACCGAGCTATGGCTACACCTTC
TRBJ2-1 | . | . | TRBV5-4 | CASSSRTTNEQFF | TGTGCCAGCAGCTCCAGGACTACCAATGAGCAGTTCTTC
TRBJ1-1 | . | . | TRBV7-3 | CASSSLGDTEAFF | TGTGCCAGCAGCTCCCTCGGAGACACTGAAGCTTTCTTT
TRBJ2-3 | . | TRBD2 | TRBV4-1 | CASSQLSGGHTDTQYF | TGCGCCAGCAGCCAATTGAGCGGGGGACACACAGATACGCAGTATTTT
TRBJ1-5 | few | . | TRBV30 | CAWSALAGNQPQHF | TGTGCCTGGAGTGCCCTGGCGGGCAATCAGCCCCAGCATTTT
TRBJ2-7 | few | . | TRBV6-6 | CASRTTGRRSSYEQYF | TGTGCCAGCAGAACTACGGGCAGGAGGAGCTCCTACGAGCAGTACTTC
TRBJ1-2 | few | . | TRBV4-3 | CASSQDRTASIYGYTF | TGCGCCAGCAGCCAGGACCGGACAGCTAGTATCTATGGCTACACCTTC
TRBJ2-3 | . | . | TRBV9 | CASSVFGRGRGLTDTQYF | TGTGCCAGCAGCGTCTTTGGACGGGGCAGGGGTCTTACAGATACGCAGTATTTT
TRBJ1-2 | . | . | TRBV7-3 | CASSLNRVDGYTF | TGTGCCAGCAGCTTAAACAGGGTTGATGGCTACACCTTC
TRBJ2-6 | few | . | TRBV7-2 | CASSLYNSGANVLTF | TGTGCCAGCAGCTTATATAACTCTGGGGCCAACGTCCTGACTTTC
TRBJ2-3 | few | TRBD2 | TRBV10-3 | CAISEPAGGTDTQYF | TGTGCCATCAGTGAACCAGCGGGGGGTACGGATACGCAGTATTTT
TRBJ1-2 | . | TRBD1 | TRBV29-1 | CSVDSTGDYGYTF | TGCAGCGTTGACAGTACAGGGGACTATGGCTACACCTTC
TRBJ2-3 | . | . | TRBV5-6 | CASSRPGAKTDTQYF | TGTGCCAGCTCTAGACCAGGGGCGAAGACAGATACGCAGTATTTT
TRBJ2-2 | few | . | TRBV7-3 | CASSLNVGGLGELFF | TGTGCCAGCAGCTTAAATGTAGGAGGGCTCGGGGAGCTGTTTTTT
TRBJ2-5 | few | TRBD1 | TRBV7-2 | CASSWGTDQETQYF | TGTGCCAGCAGCTGGGGGACAGATCAAGAGACCCAGTACTTC
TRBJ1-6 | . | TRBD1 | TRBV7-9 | CASSRGQGEAPLHF | TGTGCCAGCAGCCGGGGACAGGGGGAGGCACCCCTCCACTTT
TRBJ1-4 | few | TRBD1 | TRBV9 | CASSFGTGSTNEKLFF | TGTGCCAGCAGCTTCGGGACAGGATCAACTAATGAAAAACTGTTTTTT
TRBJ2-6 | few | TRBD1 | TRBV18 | CASSLSSGGIAGANVLTF | TGTGCCAGCTCACTTTCCTCAGGGGGCATTGCTGGGGCCAACGTCCTGACTTTC
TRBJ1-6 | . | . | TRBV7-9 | CASSFWGGSGSPLHF | TGTGCCAGCAGCTTCTGGGGGGGAAGCGGTTCACCCCTCCACTTT
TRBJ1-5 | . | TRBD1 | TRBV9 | CASSVDGQAGGPQHF | TGTGCCAGCAGCGTAGACGGACAGGCCGGTGGGCCCCAGCATTTT
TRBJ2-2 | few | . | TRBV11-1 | CASSLAEEAGELFF | TGTGCCAGCAGCTTAGCCGAAGAGGCCGGGGAGCTGTTTTTT
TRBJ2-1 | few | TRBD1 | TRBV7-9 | CALAGDSSYNEQFF | TGTGCCCTAGCTGGGGACAGCTCCTACAATGAGCAGTTCTTC
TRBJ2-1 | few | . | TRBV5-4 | CASSLVAVNEQFF | TGTGCCAGCAGCTTGGTAGCGGTTAATGAGCAGTTCTTC
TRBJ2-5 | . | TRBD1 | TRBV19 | CASSLRSSGTGDGETQYF | TGTGCCAGTAGTCTCAGATCTTCCGGGACAGGGGACGGGGAGACCCAGTACTTC
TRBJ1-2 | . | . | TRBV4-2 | CASSPRLDYGYTF | TGTGCCAGCAGCCCTAGGCTCGACTATGGCTACACCTTC
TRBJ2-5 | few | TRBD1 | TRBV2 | CASSETGEETQYF | TGTGCCAGCAGTGAGACAGGGGAAGAGACCCAGTACTTC
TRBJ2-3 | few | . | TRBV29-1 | CSVEGEPGHGDF | TGCAGCGTTGAAGGCGAACCGGGACACGGGGATTTT
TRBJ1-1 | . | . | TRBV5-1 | CASSLDNEAFF | TGCGCCAGCAGCTTGGATAATGAAGCTTTCTTT
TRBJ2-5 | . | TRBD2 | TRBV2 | CASSGSGGGQETQYF | TGTGCCAGCAGCGGGAGCGGGGGGGGCCAAGAGACCCAGTACTTC
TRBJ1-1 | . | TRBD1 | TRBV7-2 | CAQTGPRNTEAFF | TGTGCCCAGACAGGGCCTAGGAACACTGAAGCTTTCTTT
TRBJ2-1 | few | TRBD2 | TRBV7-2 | CASSPLAGVPNEQFF | TGTGCCAGCAGCCCACTAGCGGGGGTCCCCAATGAGCAGTTCTTC
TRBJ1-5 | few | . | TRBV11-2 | CASSLAGKVNQPQHF | TGTGCCAGCAGCTTAGCAGGGAAGGTCAATCAGCCCCAGCATTTT
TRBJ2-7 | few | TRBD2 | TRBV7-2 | CASSLAGGGYEQYF | TGTGCCAGCAGCTTAGCGGGCGGGGGTTACGAGCAGTACTTC
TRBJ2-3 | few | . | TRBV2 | CASRDRLSTDTQYF | TGTGCCAGCAGGGACAGACTAAGCACAGATACGCAGTATTTT
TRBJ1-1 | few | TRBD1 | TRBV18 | CASSPGQGIEAFF | TGTGCCAGCTCACCGGGACAGGGGATTGAAGCTTTCTTT
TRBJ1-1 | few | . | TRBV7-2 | CASSQVRGTEAFF | TGTGCCAGCAGCCAAGTCAGGGGCACTGAAGCTTTCTTT
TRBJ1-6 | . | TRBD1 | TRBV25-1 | CASSAHSGTGGRSPLHF | TGTGCCAGCAGTGCTCACTCTGGGACAGGGGGCCGGTCACCCCTCCACTTT
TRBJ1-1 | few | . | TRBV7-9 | CASSLLTNTEAFF | TGTGCCAGCAGCTTACTCACTAACACTGAAGCTTTCTTT
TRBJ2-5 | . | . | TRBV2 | CASSPGRTGQETQYF | TGTGCCAGCAGTCCAGGGAGGACAGGCCAAGAGACCCAGTACTTC
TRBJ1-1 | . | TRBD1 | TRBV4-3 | CASSQGPGQRDTEAFF | TGCGCCAGCAGCCAGGGACCGGGACAGAGGGACACTGAAGCTTTCTTT
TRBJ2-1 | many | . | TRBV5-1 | CASSLAGGQGNEQFF | TGCGCCAGCAGCTTGGCGGGCGGGCAAGGGAATGAGCAGTTCTTC
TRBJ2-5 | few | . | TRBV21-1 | CASNIRQYF | TGTGCCAGCAACATACGCCAGTACTTC
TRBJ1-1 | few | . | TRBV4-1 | CASSQEVGREAFF | TGCGCCAGCAGCCAAGAGGTGGGCCGAGAAGCTTTCTTT
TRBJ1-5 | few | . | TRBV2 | CASRAQLRSPQHF | TGTGCCAGCAGGGCACAGTTGCGATCGCCCCAGCATTTT
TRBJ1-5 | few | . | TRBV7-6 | CASSSGAEGNQPQHF | TGTGCCAGCAGCTCAGGGGCCGAAGGCAATCAGCCCCAGCATTTT
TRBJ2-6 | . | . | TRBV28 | CASSLSSSGANVLTF | TGTGCCAGCAGTTTATCCTCCTCGGGGGCCAACGTCCTGACTTTC
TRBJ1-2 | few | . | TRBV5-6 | CASSVGGSSGYTF | TGTGCCAGCAGCGTAGGGGGTAGTTCTGGCTACACCTTC
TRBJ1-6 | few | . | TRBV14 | CASSQVGRPENSPLHF | TGTGCCAGCAGCCAAGTGGGGCGACCGGAGAATTCACCCCTCCACTTT
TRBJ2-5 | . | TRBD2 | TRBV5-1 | CASSGLAGEETQYF | TGCGCCAGCAGCGGCCTAGCGGGGGAAGAGACCCAGTACTTC
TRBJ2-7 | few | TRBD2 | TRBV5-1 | CASSAGLAGVDEQYF | TGCGCCAGCAGCGCCGGACTAGCGGGGGTTGACGAGCAGTACTTC